Below, 21 T cell receptor beta chains from the same sample are listed, as sequenced in a study of blood T cell repertoires in COVID-19. The repertoire was sequenced with immunoSEQ multiplex PCR; TCRdb's copy has only in-frame clones and lacks some. The sample has about 260,000 clones, more than 80% seen once. The specimen sequenced was PBMCs or T cells enriched from blood (not recorded which). Every receptor here comes from a woman aged 18-35 years who had recovered from COVID-19.

This chain links TRBV19 with TRBJ2-3; D may be TRBD1 (6 bases). Germline CDR1 LNHDA, CDR2 SQIVND (reference sequence). This CDR3 comprises 14 residues. Trimming pared 10 bases from V and 2 bases from J, leaving 16 bases between. The CDR3 bases are TGTGCCACCAACTCAAGGGGGAACACAGATACGCAGTATTTT. Its translation is CATNSRGNTDTQYF.

This chain links TRBV28 with TRBJ1-2; D possibly corresponds to TRBD1 (5 bases). The CDR3 totals 13 residues. Between the trimmed V and J ends, which lost 2 bases and 4 bases, there was a span of 8 bases. The germline gives CDR1 MDHEN, CDR2 SYDVKM. CDR3 region: CASSLGGTYGYTF. In DNA form, the CDR3 reads TGTGCCAGCAGTTTAGGGGGGACCTATGGCTACACCTTC.

The chain employs TRBV3-1 (or the pseudogene TRBV3-2) and TRBJ1-1; D is unresolved. The CDR3 length is 15 residues. CDR1 LGHDT and CDR2 YNNKEL come from the germline V gene (reference sequence). V dropped 4 bases and J dropped 1 base, with 13 bases sitting between them. The CDR3 is CASSRALASNTEAFF. The CDR3 DNA sequence: TGTGCCAGCAGCCGAGCACTAGCCTCGAACACTGAAGCTTTCTTT.

The chain employs TRBV15 and TRBJ1-1; 9 nucleotides align to TRBD1. This CDR3 is 14 amino acids long. CDR1 is LNHNV, CDR2 YYDKDF, per germline (reference sequence). V trimming: 6 bases; J trimming: 7 bases; junction bases outside the gene matches: 9. The CDR3: CATRAGQGAVEAFF. The CDR3 DNA reads as TGTGCCACCAGGGCGGGACAGGGTGCCGTTGAAGCTTTCTTT.

CDR3 bases: TGTGCCTTATGGTCGGGGGTACCCTCCTACGAGCAGTACTTC. This codes for CALWSGVPSYEQYF. The chain links TRBV2 to TRBJ2-7, with a possible D match to TRBD2 (6 bases). There are 14 residues in the CDR3. The germline V gene encodes CDR1 SNHLY and CDR2 FYNNEI. V lost 11 bases, J lost 0 bases, and 17 bases lay in between.

V and J are TRBV7-9 and TRBJ2-7; D is possibly TRBD1 (5 bases). The CDR3 runs to 15 residues. The V gene lost 6 bases and the J gene lost 5 bases, with 20 bases spanning the gap. Germline assignment: CDR1 SEHNR and CDR2 FQNEAQ (reference sequence). Here the CDR3 reads CASSPLRPGPHEQYF. CDR3 DNA sequence: TGTGCCAGCAGTCCACTCCGCCCAGGGCCCCACGAGCAGTACTTC.

The chain uses TRBV7-6 and TRBJ1-2; 8 positions agree with TRBD1. This CDR3 contains 15 residues. The V gene end was trimmed by 0 bases and the J gene end by 4 bases; junction bases not matched to a gene: 4. From germline, CDR1 is SGHVS and CDR2 FNYEAQ. The CDR3 nucleotides read TGTGCCAGCAGCTTAGCCACAGGGGGTGGCTATGGCTACACCTTC. Translation: CASSLATGGGYGYTF.

V is TRBV6-5 and J is TRBJ2-1, with TRBD2 identical over 7 bases. With V trimmed by 5 bases and J by 7 bases, 8 bases remained unmatched. Germline CDR1 and CDR2: MNHEY and SVGAGI. The CDR3 runs 14 residues. In DNA, the CDR3 is TGTGCCAGCAGTCCACTAGCGAGTGGGAATGAGCAGTTCTTC. Protein: CASSPLASGNEQFF.

The DNA for the CDR3 is TGTGCCAGCAGCTTGGGTCAGGGGCAAGAGACCCAGTACTTC. Its protein is CASSLGQGQETQYF. The chain joins TRBV5-5 to TRBJ2-5; D may be TRBD1 (6 bases). The germline V gene encodes CDR1 SGHKS and CDR2 YYEKEE (reference sequence). V was pared by 0 bases and J by 2 bases, with 8 bases between. The CDR3 extends over 14 amino acids. Drawing the rest from reference TRBV5-5 and TRBJ2-5, the complete variable domain is DAGVTQSPTHLIKTRGQQVTLRCSPISGHKSVSWYQQVLGQGPQFIFQYYEKEERGRGNFPDRFSARQFPNYSSELNVNALLLGDSALYLCASSLGQGQETQYFGPGTRLLVL.

The chain has TRBV4-1 and TRBJ1-1; 10 bases match TRBD1. Per germline, CDR1 MGHRA and CDR2 YSYEKL. With 4 bases clipped from V and 5 bases from J, the junction kept 10 bases outside the gene matches. The length of the CDR3 is 16 residues. The CDR3: CASSLATGTGDTEAFF. Written as DNA, the CDR3 is TGCGCCAGCAGCCTAGCGACCGGGACAGGGGATACTGAAGCTTTCTTT.

With respect to this clone: One junction end disagrees with the germline gene, perhaps due to a read error. The chain combines TRBV3-1 (or the pseudogene TRBV3-2) with TRBJ2-7; 9 bases align to TRBD2. The CDR3 has 15 residues. Germline-derived CDR1 and CDR2 are LGHDT and YNNKEL (reference sequence). The CDR3 DNA reads as TGTGCCAGCAGCCACGAAGGGACTAGCTCCCACGAGCAGTACTTC. Its translation is CASSHEGTSSHEQYF.

The V call is TRBV21-1, the J call TRBJ1-2; the table gives TRBD1 as D, unverified against the DNA. TRBV21-1 constitutes a pseudogene. CDR3 size: 15 residues. The CDR3 here is CASSKEGRSGYGYTF. The DNA of the CDR3 is TGTGCCAGCAGCAAAGAGGGGCGATCAGGCTATGGCTACACCTTC.

The rearrangement joins TRBV5-1 to TRBJ1-4; D call uncertain. Deletions cut 0 bases from V and 6 bases from J, with 12 bases between. The CDR3 loop spans 15 amino acids. The germline V gene has CDR1 SGHRS and CDR2 YFSETQ. The CDR3 nucleotides are TGCGCCAGCAGCTTGGCCAGGACTCGGGATGAAAAACTGTTTTTT. Translated: CASSLARTRDEKLFF. Using reference TRBV5-1 and TRBJ1-4 for the parts outside the CDR3, the full variable domain is KAGVTQTPRYLIKTRGQQVTLSCSPISGHRSVSWYQQTPGQGLQFLFEYFSETQRNKGNFPGRFSGRQFSNSRSEMNVSTLELGDSALYLCASSLARTRDEKLFFGSGTQLSVL.

The gene calls are TRBV5-4 and TRBJ1-4; D is unresolved. V was pared by 5 bases and J by 2 bases, with 19 bases between. Per the germline V gene, CDR1 is SGHNT and CDR2 is YYREEE (reference sequence). This CDR3 is 17 amino acids long. The DNA for the CDR3 is TGTGCCAGCAGTTCAAAGAGTATTGGTATCACTAATGAAAAACTGTTTTTT. Protein sequence: CASSSKSIGITNEKLFF.

This chain links TRBV3-1 (or the pseudogene TRBV3-2) with TRBJ2-2, with no clear D. Germline V gene sequence: CDR1 LGHDT, CDR2 YNNKEL (reference sequence). The CDR3 runs 13 residues. Between the trimmed V and J ends, which lost 0 bases and 4 bases, there was a span of 3 bases. The CDR3 nucleotides read TGTGCCAGCAGCCAAGACCTCACCGGGGAGCTGTTTTTT. Translating it yields CASSQDLTGELFF.

This chain links TRBV27 with TRBJ1-5, with TRBD1 matching over 12 bases. The junction had 12 bases not matched to a gene; V was cut back by 5 bases and J by 4 bases. CDR3 length: 18 residues. Germline V gene sequence: CDR1 MNHEY, CDR2 SMNVEV (reference sequence). In DNA form, the CDR3 reads TGTGCCAGCAGTCTGGGACAGGGGGCGAGGTCGGGGAATCAGCCCCAGCATTTT. It specifies CASSLGQGARSGNQPQHF.

This clone came up a few times. The chain is built from TRBV19 and TRBJ2-1; D is perhaps TRBD2 (6 bases). The CDR3 consists of 16 residues. In germline, CDR1 is LNHDA, CDR2 SQIVND (reference sequence). Between the trimmed V and J ends, which lost 5 bases and 0 bases, there was a span of 14 bases. The CDR3: CASSGWDSSSYNEQFF. The CDR3 DNA reads TGTGCCAGTAGTGGTTGGGACTCATCCTCCTACAATGAGCAGTTCTTC.

V and J are TRBV5-1 and TRBJ1-2, with TRBD1 as a possible D gene (5 bases). CDR1 and CDR2 from the germline V gene are SGHRS and YFSETQ. The length of the CDR3 is 15 residues. Trimming cost V 4 bases and J 5 bases, with 18 bases left between them. The CDR3 sequence: CASSPGRGDFYGYTF. For the CDR3, the DNA is TGCGCCAGCAGCCCGGGGCGGGGGGATTTTTATGGCTACACCTTC.

V gene TRBV7-2 combines with J gene TRBJ2-3; no definite D call. The length of the CDR3 is 16 residues. Trimming removed 1 base from V and 5 bases from J, with 16 bases in between. CDR1 is SGHTA and CDR2 is FQGNSA in the germline V gene. The CDR3 nucleotides read TGTGCCAGCAGCTTAGTCCGACCTCCGAACAGAGATACGCAGTATTTT. Translated, it gives CASSLVRPPNRDTQYF.

The chain links TRBV19 to TRBJ2-3; TRBD2 aligns across 7 bases. CDR3 size: 14 residues. The junction had 2 bases not matched to a gene; V was cut back by 1 base and J by 4 bases. In germline, CDR1 is LNHDA, CDR2 SQIVND (reference sequence). The CDR3 DNA follows: TGTGCCAGTAGTATAGGAGGACTAGCAGATACGCAGTATTTT. It specifies CASSIGGLADTQYF.

This chain connects TRBV19 to TRBJ1-2, with unresolved D. Germline assignment: CDR1 LNHDA and CDR2 SQIVND (reference sequence). The CDR3 runs 14 residues. V was clipped by 5 bases and J by 4 bases, with 14 bases between them. The CDR3 here is CASSPPGSGYGYTF. The CDR3 DNA follows: TGTGCCAGTAGTCCGCCGGGGAGCGGCTATGGCTACACCTTC.